This paragraph covers one T cell receptor beta chain sequence. Its antigen is unidentified. Other DNA sequences in this specimen translate into the identical CDR3. The record originates from a study of cytomegalovirus exposure and HLA in healthy donors. General observations from the study: Among immune exposure information, only CMV serostatus was available. According to the study, 150 to 200 TCR beta chains were cytomegalovirus-associated.

Vbeta (60) and Jbeta (13) primers were used in the PCR. The method was immunoSEQ multiplex PCR; TCRdb's version includes in-frame clones alone and lacks a portion of them. The sample includes roughly 170,000 clones, about four fifths of them seen just once. Germline lookup yields CDR1 GTSNPN and CDR2 SVGIG (reference sequence). The CDR3 runs to 16 residues. The J segment lost 0 bases and the V segment lost 0 bases, leaving 5 bases of the junction unmatched. The sequencing input was PBMCs. The rearrangement joins TRBV30 to TRBJ2-3; 8 bases are shared with TRBD2. The source is a young man in good health and CMV-seronegative. The CDR3 DNA reads TGTGCCTGGAGTGTACTTAGCGGGACTAGCACAGATACGCAGTATTTT. Translation gives CAWSVLSGTSTDTQYF.